This T cell receptor beta chain originates from a study of T-cell reconstitution after alpha-beta-depleted transplantation in children. Study findings and constraints: Several hundred expanded graft clones reportedly gave rise to the alpha-beta T cells present about two months after transplant.

The TCRbeta library was prepared with unique molecular identifiers. TCRdb reprocessed the PCR reads with MiXCR, giving one entry per CDR3 protein. The table includes around 490,000 distinct CDR3 sequences, about an eighth detected once. The CDR3 is 12 residues long. V was cut by 1 base and J by 4 bases, with 2 bases left in between. Germline lookup yields CDR1 LNHNV and CDR2 YYDKDF (reference sequence). This clonotype was seen a few times. The antigen is unknown. This clonotype was sampled from a female patient aged 2-15 years who had a stem cell transplant for aplastic anemia, so the T cells may come from the graft donor. The rearrangement joins TRBV15 to TRBJ1-5; D gene uncertain. Sequencing used PBMCs, mostly from graft donor cells, obtained 180 days after TCRalphabeta/CD19-depleted stem cell transplant. The CDR3 is CATSRVNQPQHF. Here the CDR3 DNA reads TGTGCCACCAGCAGAGTAAATCAGCCCCAGCATTTT. Full variable domain (outside the CDR3, taken from reference TRBV15 and TRBJ1-5): DAMVIQNPRYQVTQFGKPVTLSCSQTLNHNVMYWYQQKSSQAPKLLFHYYDKDFNNEADTPDNFQSRRPNTSFCFLDIRSPGLGDTAMYLCATSRVNQPQHFGDGTRLSIL.